This section outlines one TCR beta chain sequence together with its context. The antigen it binds to is not known. No much larger clonotype is one base removed from it; base qualities were not supplied. This sample stems from a study of blood T cell repertoires in COVID-19 (TCRdb year 2020). A note on the overall study: Samples covering the acute and convalescent phases of COVID-19 were provided by collaborators in the United States, Italy and Spain. A de-identified subject ID, COVID-19 status, age in years and sex were almost always included in the sample metadata. Subjects who had been exposed to COVID-19, were actively infected with it, or had recovered from it provided the deeply sampled blood TCRbeta repertoires that made up the dataset. The repertoires were released in a freely available public database intended as a resource for research on the immune response to SARS-CoV-2. The prospective study material was composed of cDNA or gDNA derived from T cells, B-cell-depleted T cells, or PBMCs. The samples were drawn from the first 160 participants of the ongoing ImmuneRACE study and from 1,254 subjects provided by 6 global collaborators. Where available, HLA class I and class II types were obtained from metadata supplied by the sample provider rather than from assay-based typing.

TCRbeta CDR3 regions were amplified from genomic DNA by means of the immunoSEQ Assay, a bias-controlled multiplex PCR. Regarding the original processing steps: Within the assay, amplification of reference gene primers was used to estimate how many nucleated cells each sample contained. To quantify the absolute abundance of each unique TCRbeta CDR3 rearrangement, sequence reads were collapsed and filtered. Productive Simpson clonality was computed per sample as the square root of Simpson's diversity index over productive rearrangements. TCRdb provides this immuneACCESS table in a form limited to in-frame rearrangements. Some clones are lacking; in checked studies, under half of them reflect an unresolved V gene, and why the rest are absent is not known. The V and J calls and clone size were taken over from that table, and D and trimming were inferred from the DNA. This sample has about 160,000 clones in its table, and under 90% of those were observed once. The ten largest clones capture 10% of the sample.

The paper's findings and limits, for the study overall: The quantity of clinical and demographic metadata differed by source and by participant and was supplied without curation.

The collaborating institutions used their own protocols to collect whole blood in K2EDTA tubes. For TCRbeta analysis, collaborators shipped samples as frozen whole blood, isolated PBMCs, or DNA extracted from either of those sample types. Its CDR3 holds 15 amino acids, cysteine through phenylalanine. Only CDR3 DNA is held: 45 bases, read in frame from base 1. From a lookup of the germline V gene, CDR1 and CDR2 are MGHRA and YSYEKL. Trimming takes 0 bases from V and 0 bases from J, and the germline ends sit 6 bases apart. Sequenced material: peripheral blood. The chain joins TRBV4-1 to TRBJ1-3; too little of a D gene remains to name it. This receptor was identified in a woman of 80 years or more with active or convalescent COVID-19. DNA sequence: TGCGCCAGCAGCCAAGATATCAGCTCTGGAAACACCATATATTTT. The translation is CASSQDISSGNTIYF.